The 26 T cell receptor beta chains presented below share a single source sample, sequenced in a study of shared clonotypes between healthy human individuals. The repertoire was sequenced with immunoSEQ multiplex PCR; TCRdb's copy has only in-frame clones and lacks some. This table has more than 1,200,000 clones, about 98.5% appearing once. The source material was naive CD4+ T cells sorted from blood. Noted subset: CD45RA+ positively selected. The receptors derive from a man aged 30-40 years in good health.

The chain joins TRBV6-5 to TRBJ2-7; tentative D call: TRBD1 (5 bases). The length of the CDR3 is 13 residues. Trimming took off 1 base at V and 3 bases at J, with 7 bases between the two ends. Looked up from germline, CDR1 is MNHEY and CDR2 is SVGAGI. The CDR3 spells CASSYWQGYEQYF. For the CDR3, the DNA is TGTGCCAGCAGTTACTGGCAGGGCTACGAGCAGTACTTC.

The chain joins TRBV27 to TRBJ2-7; tentatively, D is TRBD1 or TRBD2 (6 bases each). V was trimmed by 4 bases and J by 0 bases, leaving 13 bases between them. Germline lookup yields CDR1 MNHEY and CDR2 SMNVEV (reference sequence). The CDR3 is made up of 15 amino acids. As DNA, the CDR3 is TGTGCCAGCAGTTGGTCCGGGGGCCTCTCCTACGAGCAGTACTTC. Translating gives CASSWSGGLSYEQYF.

V gene TRBV7-2 combines with J gene TRBJ1-2, with D uncertain. The V end lost 3 bases, the J end lost 8 bases, and 10 bases lay between the germline ends. The germline V gene has CDR1 SGHTA and CDR2 FQGNSA. The CDR3 contains 12 residues. The CDR3 is CASSLSRAGYTF. DNA of the CDR3: TGTGCCAGCAGCTTGAGTCGTGCGGGCTACACCTTC.

This chain uses TRBV27 with TRBJ2-1; TRBD2 agrees at 8 bases. Germline V CDR1 and CDR2: MNHEY, SMNVEV (reference sequence). V shed 2 bases and J 6 bases; nucleotides not matched to a gene: 6. The CDR3 consists of 15 residues. The CDR3 nucleotides are TGTGCCAGCAGTTTAGGCAGCGGGAGACCCAATGAGCAGTTCTTC. It yields the protein CASSLGSGRPNEQFF.

The J gene is TRBJ1-1, the V gene TRBV5-4; the D gene is possibly TRBD1 (5 bases). V lost 0 bases to trimming and J lost 1 base, with 7 bases between them. The CDR3 spans 14 residues. Germline assignment: CDR1 SGHNT and CDR2 YYREEE (reference sequence). The CDR3 is CASSLEGRNTEAFF. In nucleotides, the CDR3 is TGTGCCAGCAGCTTGGAGGGGAGGAACACTGAAGCTTTCTTT.

V usage is TRBV6-5 and J usage is TRBJ2-7; D gene ambiguous. This CDR3 has 14 amino acids. Germline V CDR1 and CDR2: MNHEY, SVGAGI. Between the trimmed V and J ends, which lost 4 bases and 2 bases, there was a span of 12 bases. The CDR3 nucleotides are TGTGCCAGCAGTTCCCCGGGCCTACCCTACGAGCAGTACTTC. Protein product: CASSSPGLPYEQYF.

This chain uses TRBV11-2 with TRBJ2-5; D is perhaps TRBD2 (7 bases). The CDR3 sequence is 16 residues long. Germline loops: CDR1 SGHAT, CDR2 FQNNGV. V was trimmed by 5 bases and J by 6 bases, leaving 22 bases between them. CDR3 amino acids: CASSPTIERGGQTQYF. The CDR3 coding sequence is TGTGCCAGCAGCCCGACAATCGAAAGGGGGGGGCAGACCCAGTACTTC.

The J gene is TRBJ1-1, the V gene TRBV7-2; TRBD1 is a possible D gene (6 bases). The CDR3 is made up of 15 amino acids. Trimming stripped 8 bases from V and 4 bases from J, with 20 bases between. Germline CDR1 is SGHTA and CDR2 is FQGNSA. The CDR3 DNA is TGTGCCAGCCTACTCGCTATAGGGGGTGGCACTGAAGCTTTCTTT. Its translation: CASLLAIGGGTEAFF. Based on the CDR3 plus reference TRBV7-2 and TRBJ1-1, the full variable domain is GAGVSQSPSNKVTEKGKDVELRCDPISGHTALYWYRQSLGQGLEFLIYFQGNSAPDKSGLPSDRFSAERTGGSVSTLTIQRTQQEDSAVYLCASLLAIGGGTEAFFGQGTRLTVV.

The chain joins TRBV6-6 to TRBJ2-7; D not resolved. Between the trimmed V and J ends, which lost 7 bases and 6 bases, there was a span of 19 bases. CDR1 and CDR2 (germline): MNHNY, SVGAGI (reference sequence). The CDR3 is 14 amino acids. CDR3 coding DNA: TGTGCCAGCACCCCCAACGCCAGAAATGGCGAGCAGTACTTC. Residues: CASTPNARNGEQYF.

The CDR3 DNA reads as TGTGCCAGCGGCGGAAACTCCTACAATGAGCAGTTCTTC. Protein sequence: CASGGNSYNEQFF. This chain uses TRBV28 with TRBJ2-1; no firm D call. This CDR3 has 13 residues. Germline CDR1 MDHEN, CDR2 SYDVKM. Trimming took off 8 bases at V and 0 bases at J, with 8 bases between the two ends.

This rearrangement joins TRBV7-2 to TRBJ2-7; no clear D gene. The CDR3 has 14 amino acids. Trimming removed 2 bases at V and 4 bases at J, with 12 bases between. The germline V gene encodes CDR1 SGHTA and CDR2 FQGNSA. CDR3 sequence: CASSLTPMGYEQYF. As DNA, the CDR3 is TGTGCCAGCAGCTTAACCCCCATGGGATACGAGCAGTACTTC.

The chain has TRBV5-1 and TRBJ1-1; D is unresolved. Germline CDR1 SGHRS, CDR2 YFSETQ. V was cut by 4 bases and J by 3 bases, with 22 bases left in between. The CDR3 length is 17 residues. The CDR3, as DNA: TGCGCCAGCAGCCCGGTCGGGATGCCTCAACGACACACTGAAGCTTTCTTT. Residues: CASSPVGMPQRHTEAFF.

A note on this clone: Other DNA sequences within the sample encode an identical CDR3. The V gene is TRBV28, the J gene TRBJ2-7; D uncertain. The CDR3 contains 13 residues. Looked up from germline, CDR1 is MDHEN and CDR2 is SYDVKM. The V end lost 3 bases, the J end lost 1 base, and 7 bases lay between the germline ends. CDR3: CASSLYVSYEQYF. For the CDR3, the DNA is TGTGCCAGCAGTTTGTACGTATCCTACGAGCAGTACTTC.

The J gene is TRBJ2-3, the V gene TRBV29-1; the match to TRBD1 covers 9 bases. The CDR3 runs 15 residues. Losses at the gene ends were 4 bases for V and 2 bases for J; bases not matched to a gene: 7. Germline CDR1 is SQVTM and CDR2 is ANQGSEA. The CDR3 here is CSVGVGQGHTDTQYF. The DNA of the CDR3 is TGCAGCGTTGGAGTAGGACAGGGGCACACAGATACGCAGTATTTT.

This chain joins TRBV7-8 and TRBJ2-7; a weak D match, TRBD2 (6 bases). The CDR3 length is 18 residues. Germline CDR1 SGHVS, CDR2 FQNEAQ. Trimming pared 1 base from V and 1 base from J, leaving 20 bases between. DNA of the CDR3: TGTGCCAGCAGCTTAGGTCTACTAAGACTAGATACATCCTACGAGCAGTACTTC. This sequence encodes CASSLGLLRLDTSYEQYF.

The V call is TRBV5-4, the J call TRBJ2-7, with D possibly matching TRBD2 (7 bases). In germline, CDR1 is SGHNT, CDR2 YYREEE (reference sequence). The CDR3 is made up of 13 amino acids. V was clipped by 6 bases and J by 7 bases, with 17 bases between them. In DNA form, the CDR3 reads TGTGCCAGCACCTTAGGGGGGGCAGGGGAGCAGTACTTC. Translation gives CASTLGGAGEQYF.

The V call is TRBV6-5, the J call TRBJ2-7; D tentatively reads TRBD1 or TRBD2 (5 bases each). Germline loops: CDR1 MNHEY, CDR2 SVGAGI. The CDR3 runs to 14 residues. V gave up 2 bases and J gave up 6 bases, with 14 bases separating them. CDR3 nucleotides: TGTGCCAGCAGTTACCTTGGGGGAGTTGGCGAGCAGTACTTC. This encodes CASSYLGGVGEQYF.

This clone was observed a single time. This sequence joins TRBV28 and TRBJ1-3; 7 bases map to TRBD1. From germline, CDR1 is MDHEN and CDR2 SYDVKM. The CDR3 runs 13 residues. Here the CDR3 DNA reads TGTGTCGCAGGGGGACCGCCTGGAAACACCATATATTTT. Protein: CVAGGPPGNTIYF.

J is TRBJ1-2 and V is TRBV29-1; 7 bases line up with TRBD1. CDR1 and CDR2 (germline): SQVTM, ANQGSEA. The J segment lost 7 bases and the V segment lost 5 bases, leaving 10 bases of the junction unmatched. The CDR3 is made up of 13 amino acids. DNA for the CDR3: TGCAGCGTTTTCATGACAGGGCCGGGTGGCTACACCTTC. Protein sequence: CSVFMTGPGGYTF.

This rearrangement joins TRBV5-8 to TRBJ2-1; TRBD2 matches at 9 bases. J gave up 4 bases and V 2 bases, and 10 bases lay outside the gene matches. This CDR3 comprises 17 residues. Germline CDR1 SGHTS, CDR2 YDEGEE. This CDR3 is CASSFSKTSGLYNEQFF. In nucleotides, the CDR3 is TGTGCCAGCAGCTTCTCCAAGACTAGCGGCCTGTACAATGAGCAGTTCTTC.

This clone was counted a single time. The CDR3 region is CSAGDRGNQPQHF. The CDR3 DNA reads TGCAGCGCGGGGGACAGGGGGAATCAGCCCCAGCATTTT. The chain carries TRBV29-1 and TRBJ1-5, with TRBD1 matching over 11 bases. The CDR3 runs to 13 residues. Trimming removed 7 bases from V and 4 bases from J; junction bases left unmatched: 3. Looked up from germline, CDR1 is SQVTM and CDR2 is ANQGSEA.

V and J are TRBV9 and TRBJ1-1; D possibly corresponds to TRBD1 (5 bases). The V end lost 2 bases, the J end lost 0 bases, and 8 bases lay between the germline ends. Germline V gene lookup returns CDR1 SGDLS and CDR2 YYNGEE. The CDR3 covers 14 residues. DNA for the CDR3: TGTGCCAGCAGCGTGCGACAGATGAACACTGAAGCTTTCTTT. Translation: CASSVRQMNTEAFF.

A single count supports this clone. The gene calls are TRBV2 and TRBJ2-1; TRBD1 matches 7 bases. Looked up from germline, CDR1 is SNHLY and CDR2 is FYNNEI. The CDR3 has 15 residues. The ends lost 7 bases at V and 7 bases at J; junction bases unmatched: 13. CDR3 loop: CASTPPGQSHNEQFF. CDR3 coding DNA: TGTGCCAGCACCCCCCCGGGACAGAGTCATAATGAGCAGTTCTTC.

The chain employs TRBV7-9 and TRBJ2-5; TRBD2 matches at 11 bases. V dropped 3 bases and J dropped 4; count of bases not matched to a gene: 4. This CDR3 has 15 amino acids. The germline V gene has CDR1 SEHNR and CDR2 FQNEAQ (reference sequence). The CDR3 reads CASSLTSGNAETQYF. The CDR3 DNA follows: TGTGCCAGCAGCTTGACTAGCGGGAACGCAGAGACCCAGTACTTC.

The J gene is TRBJ1-1, the V gene TRBV7-6; no clear D. Germline CDR1 SGHVS, CDR2 FNYEAQ. This CDR3 is built from 13 residues. Trimming took off 1 base at V and 7 bases at J, with 10 bases between the two ends. CDR3 residues: CASSLGPLSEAFF. The CDR3 region has the DNA TGTGCCAGCAGCTTAGGGCCCCTGAGTGAAGCTTTCTTT.

This chain joins TRBV5-1 and TRBJ2-7; TRBD1 agrees at 7 bases. From germline, CDR1 is SGHRS and CDR2 YFSETQ. J lost 3 bases, V lost 5 bases, and 11 bases had no gene match. This CDR3 comprises 15 residues. In DNA, the CDR3 is TGCGCCAGCAGTATGGGCGACAGGGACGGCTACGAGCAGTACTTC. Amino acid sequence: CASSMGDRDGYEQYF. Filled out from reference TRBV5-1 and TRBJ2-7, the complete variable domain reads KAGVTQTPRYLIKTRGQQVTLSCSPISGHRSVSWYQQTPGQGLQFLFEYFSETQRNKGNFPGRFSGRQFSNSRSEMNVSTLELGDSALYLCASSMGDRDGYEQYFGPGTRLTVT.